The TCR beta chain under discussion was sequenced for a study of T-cell memory formation after mild COVID-19. Overall study findings and caveats: Chiefly within CM and EM were the contracting CD4+ clones; CD8+ ones were within EMRA.

UMIs and sample barcodes were carried by the TCR alpha and TCR beta cDNA libraries that 5'RACE produced using constant-segment primers. TCRdb ran MiXCR on the 5' RACE reads and lists one entry per CDR3 protein. This sample carries some 440,000 distinct CDR3 sequences, around a quarter of them seen once, and the ten largest clones take around 13%. Trimming pared 4 bases from V and 4 bases from J, leaving 14 bases between. This CDR3 is built from 14 residues. Germline CDR1 is GTSNPN and CDR2 is SVGIG (reference sequence). As for this clonotype: Its antigen is not known.

The rearrangement uses TRBV30 and TRBJ2-1, with TRBD2 as a possible D gene (6 bases). Sequencing was performed on PBMCs or a T cell subset sorted from them (not recorded which). The clonotype comes from an adult woman who had mild COVID-19 (a few samples of this study predate the infection). Cell type and time point are not known. The DNA for the CDR3 is TGTGCCTGGAAGCGGGTCGAGGGATACAATGAGCAGTTCTTC. This sequence encodes CAWKRVEGYNEQFF.